This T cell receptor (beta chain) is drawn from a study of cytomegalovirus exposure and HLA in healthy donors. V lost 7 bases to trimming and J lost 3 bases; unmatched junction nucleotides: 5. CDR3 length equals 14 residues. Germline loops: CDR1 SQVTM, CDR2 ANQGSEA. The primer mix had 60 Vbeta and 13 Jbeta primers. Here immunoSEQ multiplex PCR was the method, and the copy in TCRdb shows in-frame clones only, minus some. This sample has 150,000 to 200,000 clones, with over 80% found just once. The V call is TRBV29-1, the J call TRBJ2-3; TRBD2 matches 12 bases. The clonotype was recovered from a human donor in good health. The sequencing sample was made of PBMCs. This chain's CDR3 is CSALLAGGTDTQYF. The DNA of the CDR3 is TGCAGCGCATTACTAGCGGGGGGAACAGATACGCAGTATTTT.